A selection of T cell receptor beta chains follows, all from one sample in a study of shared clonotypes between healthy human individuals. The protocol was immunoSEQ multiplex PCR, while the TCRdb copy is restricted to in-frame clones and leaves out a portion. Of 2 million or so clones listed, roughly 94% were seen once; the top ten hold 0.13%. Sample: naive CD4+ T cells sorted from blood. The source is a man between 18 and 35 years old in good health. Each CDR3 is given with its conserved first and last residue. D genes are given only for firm matches. The size field is filled for only some rows; it gives once, few, many or a size class.

>NA|TRBJ1-4|NA|TRBV9
TGTGCCAGCAGCCCACGACAGTCTTCTTATAATGAAAAACTGTTTTTT
CASSPRQSSYNEKLFF
>NA|TRBJ2-3|TRBD2|TRBV9
TGTGCCAGCAGCGTCGCAGAGCGGGGGGGAAACACAGATACGCAGTATTTT
CASSVAERGGNTDTQYF
>NA|TRBJ1-4|NA|TRBV30
TGTGCCTGGAGTGCTTTCACTTGGGGCACTAATGAAAAACTGTTTTTT
CAWSAFTWGTNEKLFF
>NA|TRBJ2-2|NA|TRBV9
TGTGCCAGCAGCGTAGGGGGGCTAGCGGCCAAGAATCGCGCGAACACCGGGGAGCTGTTTTTT
CASSVGGLAAKNRANTGELFF
>once|TRBJ1-6|NA|TRBV6-5
TGTGCCAGCAGACAGGGCGAGTCCTATAATTCACCCCTCCACTTT
CASRQGESYNSPLHF
>NA|TRBJ2-5|TRBD2|TRBV4-1
TGCGCCAGCAGCCAAGAAGAGCGGGGTCGAGAGACCCAGTACTTC
CASSQEERGRETQYF
>NA|TRBJ1-4|NA|TRBV6-5
TGTGCCAGCAGTTACTCAACTGGGAAGGGTGAAAAACTGTTTTTT
CASSYSTGKGEKLFF
>NA|TRBJ2-1|TRBD1|TRBV7-9
TGTGCCAGCAGCCGATTGACGGACAGGGGCAATGAGCAGTTCTTC
CASSRLTDRGNEQFF
>NA|TRBJ2-1|TRBD2|TRBV9
TGTGCCAGCAGCGACGGACTAGGCTCCTACAATGAGCAGTTCTTC
CASSDGLGSYNEQFF
>NA|TRBJ2-1|NA|TRBV7-8
TGTGCCAGCCAAAGGCAGGGGGTGGGAGGGTATACAATTGTGGATGAGCAGTTCTTC
CASQRQGVGGYTIVDEQFF
>NA|TRBJ1-4|NA|TRBV7-2
TGTGCCAGCAGCCTAGAGGGATCGGCTAATGAAAAACTGTTTTTT
CASSLEGSANEKLFF
>NA|TRBJ1-5|NA|TRBV4-1
TGCGCCAGCAGCCAAGGGGTAAGGGGGCCCCAGCATTTT
CASSQGVRGPQHF
>NA|TRBJ2-5|NA|TRBV7-9
TGTGCCAGCAGCCCCCAGGAGACCCAGTACTTC
CASSPQETQYF
>NA|TRBJ1-5|NA|TRBV7-3
TGTGCCAGCAGCATAGGGGGAGGAGGCAATCAGCCCCAGCATTTT
CASSIGGGGNQPQHF
>NA|TRBJ1-4|NA|TRBV6-1
TGTGCCAGCAGTGAACTTCAACGGGTAGGTGAAAAACTGTTTTTT
CASSELQRVGEKLFF
>NA|TRBJ1-1|NA|TRBV16
TGTGCCAGCAGCCAGGGGTCGAACACTGAAGCTTTCTTT
CASSQGSNTEAFF
>NA|TRBJ1-5|TRBD1|TRBV30
TGTGCCTGGAGCCTGGGACAGGTCAGCAATCAGCCCCAGCATTTT
CAWSLGQVSNQPQHF
>NA|TRBJ2-3|TRBD1|TRBV6-6
TGTGCCAGCACTATACCGTCGGGACAGGGTCAAGATACGCAGTATTTT
CASTIPSGQGQDTQYF
>NA|TRBJ1-2|TRBD1|TRBV4-1
TGCGCCAGCAGCCCGGGGACAGGGACTAACTATGGCTACACCTTC
CASSPGTGTNYGYTF
>NA|TRBJ2-7|NA|TRBV5-1
TGCGCCAGCGGGGGACAAGGGGTTCCCTACGAGCAGTACTTC
CASGGQGVPYEQYF
>NA|TRBJ2-7|NA|TRBV29-1
TGCAGCGCATCCTTATCCACAGGCTACGAGCAGTACTTC
CSASLSTGYEQYF
>NA|TRBJ2-7|TRBD1|TRBV6-6
TGTGCCACCCAAGACAGGGGACGAGAATTCTCCTACGAGCAGTACTTC
CATQDRGREFSYEQYF
>NA|TRBJ2-7|NA|TRBV4-2
TGTGCCAGCAGCCTTGGGCAGGAGACAAACCGAAACTACGAGCAGTACTTC
CASSLGQETNRNYEQYF
>many|TRBJ2-5|NA|TRBV4-1
TGCGCCAGCAGCCCCGGACTCGTCGAGACCCAGTACTTC
CASSPGLVETQYF
>NA|TRBJ2-2|NA|TRBV5-1
TGCGCCAGCAGCTTGTTGGCGACCGGGGAGCTGTTTTTT
CASSLLATGELFF
>few|TRBJ1-6|NA|TRBV19
TGTGCCAGTAGTACCGCGGGACGGTGGGATAATTCACCCCTCCACTTT
CASSTAGRWDNSPLHF
>NA|TRBJ1-1|NA|TRBV28
TGTGCCAGCAGCGACGGCACGTATTCGGGAAGCACTGAAGCTTTCTTT
CASSDGTYSGSTEAFF
>NA|TRBJ2-3|NA|TRBV5-1
TGCGCCAGCAGCTTTCCGCAGGGTAGCACAGATACGCAGTATTTT
CASSFPQGSTDTQYF
>NA|TRBJ2-7|TRBD1|TRBV30
TGTGCCTGGAGTGACAGGGGGCTTAGCTACGAGCAGTACTTC
CAWSDRGLSYEQYF
>NA|TRBJ2-1|TRBD2|TRBV4-1
TGCGCCAGCAGCCACGGACTAGCGGGACCAGCGGGTGAGCAGTTCTTC
CASSHGLAGPAGEQFF
>once|TRBJ1-6|TRBD1|TRBV5-6
TGTGCCAGCAGCGGCAACAGGGGCTATAATTCACCCCTCCACTTT
CASSGNRGYNSPLHF
>NA|TRBJ2-7|TRBD2|TRBV18
TGTGCCAGCTCACCACAGACAGGAGGGGCCAGCGGGAGCTCCTACGAGCAGTACTTC
CASSPQTGGASGSSYEQYF
>NA|TRBJ1-6|TRBD1|TRBV29-1
TGCAGCGTTAAACAAGGGACAGGCATTAATTCACCCCTCCACTTT
CSVKQGTGINSPLHF
>NA|TRBJ1-4|NA|TRBV14
TGTGCCAGCAGCCAAGTGGGGGGCTCGACTAATGAAAAACTGTTTTTT
CASSQVGGSTNEKLFF
>NA|TRBJ1-5|NA|TRBV28
TGTGCCAGCAGCTCCCCGGGAGGGGGCAATCAGCCCCAGCATTTT
CASSSPGGGNQPQHF
>NA|TRBJ1-3|NA|TRBV5-1
TGCGCCAGCAGCTGGACCACGGGACTGAGCTCTGGAAACACCATATATTTT
CASSWTTGLSSGNTIYF
>NA|TRBJ2-3|NA|TRBV7-8
TGTGCCAGCAGCTGGACTCGTACTAGCACAGATACGCAGTATTTT
CASSWTRTSTDTQYF
>NA|TRBJ2-1|TRBD2|TRBV13
TGTGCCAGCAGCCAGCGCAGGGCTAGCGGGAGTTTCGGCAATGAGCAGTTCTTC
CASSQRRASGSFGNEQFF
>NA|TRBJ2-1|NA|TRBV4-1
TGCGCCAGCAGCCAAATCCTCGCGCCTAATGAGCAGTTCTTC
CASSQILAPNEQFF
>NA|TRBJ1-1|NA|TRBV28
TGTGCCAGCAGTCACACCAGGGGAGGGACTGAAGCTTTCTTT
CASSHTRGGTEAFF
>NA|TRBJ2-2|NA|TRBV5-3
TGTGCCAGAACGCGGGACAGTTACACCGGGGAGCTGTTTTTT
CARTRDSYTGELFF
>once|TRBJ2-7|NA|TRBV27
TGTGCCACCGGCGTCTGGGGGATGCTTCACGAGCAGTACTTC
CATGVWGMLHEQYF
>NA|TRBJ2-7|NA|TRBV5-6
TGTGCCAGCAGCTTAGGGGTTTGGGAGCAGTACTTC
CASSLGVWEQYF
>NA|TRBJ2-7|NA|TRBV5-1
TGCGCCAGCAGCTTGACTAGCACGAGCTCCTACGAGCAGTACTTC
CASSLTSTSSYEQYF
>NA|TRBJ2-5|NA|TRBV10-3
TGTGCCATCAGTGTTTTCGGGGAGACCCAGTACTTC
CAISVFGETQYF
>NA|TRBJ2-1|TRBD2|TRBV12-5
TGTGCTAGTGGTTTGGAGGGACTAGCTTACAATGAGCAGTTCTTC
CASGLEGLAYNEQFF
>once|TRBJ1-2|TRBD1|TRBV4-1
TGCGCCAGCAGCCAAGGACAGGGGGCTATTTATGGCTACACCTTC
CASSQGQGAIYGYTF
>NA|TRBJ2-1|TRBD2|TRBV7-2
TGTGCCAGCAGCTTCGGACTAGCGGGTGACAATGAGCAGTTCTTC
CASSFGLAGDNEQFF